A selection of T cell receptor beta chains follows, all from one sample in a study of blood T cell repertoires in COVID-19. Profiling relied on immunoSEQ multiplex PCR, and the TCRdb table lists in-frame clones only, not all of them. The sample consists of about 190,000 clones, less than 90% of them appearing once. Sequencing was done on a sample of peripheral blood. The receptors were gathered from a human donor in a cohort sampled during active COVID-19. CDR3s include the opening cysteine and the closing phenylalanine or tryptophan. D genes are given only for firm matches. Expanded clones are given a class, and other clones once, few, many or no size at all.

abundance	v_gene	d_gene	j_gene	CDR3aa	CDR3nt
few	TRBV19	-	TRBJ2-7	CASSPNRYEQYF	TGTGCCAGTAGTCCAAACAGGTACGAGCAGTACTTC
-	TRBV19	-	TRBJ1-5	CASSHGVDQPQHF	TGTGCCAGTAGTCACGGGGTCGATCAGCCCCAGCATTTT
once	TRBV19	TRBD1	TRBJ1-3	CASSVNRGNGNTIYF	TGTGCCAGTAGTGTCAACAGGGGTAACGGAAACACCATATATTTT
-	TRBV20-1	-	TRBJ1-1	CSASMEDRNTEAFF	TGCAGTGCTAGTATGGAAGACAGGAACACTGAAGCTTTCTTT
few	TRBV15	-	TRBJ1-5	CATSYSLLSNQPQHF	TGTGCCACCAGCTACAGTTTACTTTCCAATCAGCCCCAGCATTTT
once	TRBV5-1	TRBD2	TRBJ2-5	CASSASGAEETQYF	TGCGCCAGCAGTGCTAGCGGGGCCGAAGAGACCCAGTACTTC
-	TRBV5-4	TRBD2	TRBJ2-1	CASSYELADDNEQFF	TGTGCCAGCAGCTATGAACTAGCGGATGACAATGAGCAGTTCTTC
-	TRBV7-9	-	TRBJ1-5	CASSPSGDGNQPQHF	TGTGCCAGCAGTCCGTCAGGGGATGGCAATCAGCCCCAGCATTTT
-	TRBV7-2	-	TRBJ1-3	CASSLSGGRFYSGNTIYF	TGTGCCAGCAGCTTAAGTGGTGGCAGGTTCTACTCTGGAAACACCATATATTTT
-	TRBV6-5	TRBD1	TRBJ2-7	CASSRDRVSHEQYF	TGTGCCAGCAGCCGGGACAGGGTGTCTCACGAGCAGTACTTC
-	TRBV15	-	TRBJ2-7	CATSRDRGYEQYF	TGTGCCACCAGCAGAGATCGGGGATACGAGCAGTACTTC
-	TRBV7-9	-	TRBJ1-1	CASSLGRADAEAFF	TGTGCCAGCAGCTTAGGGCGGGCGGACGCTGAAGCTTTCTTT
-	TRBV5-1	-	TRBJ1-1	CASSLGEGMIDEAFF	TGCGCCAGCAGCTTGGGGGAGGGGATGATTGATGAAGCTTTCTTT
-	TRBV5-1	-	TRBJ2-5	CASSLNRQGWQQETQYF	TGCGCCAGCAGCTTGAATAGGCAGGGTTGGCAACAAGAGACCCAGTACTTC
-	TRBV3-1/TRBV3-2	-	TRBJ2-3	CASSHSRGDSRGDTQYF	TGTGCCAGCAGCCATTCCCGCGGGGACTCAAGAGGAGATACGCAGTATTTT
-	TRBV5-1	TRBD2	TRBJ2-3	CASSLASGGSADTQYF	TGCGCCAGCAGCTTAGCTAGCGGGGGGTCGGCAGATACGCAGTATTTT
once	TRBV19	TRBD1	TRBJ1-3	CASSTGGGNTIYF	TGTGCCAGTAGTACAGGGGGTGGAAACACCATATATTTT
-	TRBV5-4	-	TRBJ1-1	CASSPRFALRRTEAFF	TGTGCCAGCAGCCCGCGATTCGCGCTTAGGCGGACTGAAGCTTTCTTT
-	TRBV28	-	TRBJ2-5	CASRARLRPLSGTQYF	TGTGCCAGCAGGGCACGACTCCGTCCCCTCTCTGGGACCCAGTACTTC
-	TRBV11-2	-	TRBJ1-1	CASLDSVGTEAFF	TGTGCCAGCCTCGACAGCGTGGGCACTGAAGCTTTCTTT
-	TRBV6-5	-	TRBJ1-2	CASTLTGYGYTF	TGTGCCAGCACTCTAACGGGGTATGGCTACACCTTC
-	TRBV30	TRBD1	TRBJ1-2	CAWTTGDYGYTF	TGTGCCTGGACCACAGGGGACTATGGCTACACCTTC
-	TRBV28	-	TRBJ1-2	CASSSGTHYGYTF	TGTGCCAGCAGTTCAGGGACTCACTATGGCTACACCTTC
-	TRBV27	-	TRBJ2-1	CASSLLAEPENNEQFF	TGTGCCAGCAGTTTATTGGCGGAACCCGAAAACAATGAGCAGTTCTTC
-	TRBV2	TRBD1	TRBJ1-1	CASSEQGAENTEAFF	TGTGCCAGCAGTGAACAGGGGGCTGAAAACACTGAAGCTTTCTTT
-	TRBV28	-	TRBJ2-2	CASSLFSRELFF	TGTGCCAGCAGCCTTTTTTCCCGGGAGCTGTTTTTT
-	TRBV2	-	TRBJ2-7	CASSVETISYEQYF	TGTGCCAGCAGTGTGGAAACTATCTCCTACGAGCAGTACTTC
-	TRBV7-2	-	TRBJ1-5	CASSGGGGNQPQHF	TGTGCCAGCAGTGGGGGGGGCGGCAATCAGCCCCAGCATTTT
-	TRBV5-1	-	TRBJ2-3	CASSPTAPDTQYF	TGCGCCAGCAGCCCTACAGCCCCGGATACGCAGTATTTT
-	TRBV21-1	-	TRBJ1-4	CASSKGKGGPATNEKLFF	TGTGCCAGCAGCAAAGGCAAGGGAGGCCCTGCAACTAATGAAAAACTGTTTTTT